This TCR beta chain came from a study of cytomegalovirus exposure and HLA in healthy donors. Study overall: Out of 398 genotyped donors, about 76% belonged to the Caucasian-associated ancestry cluster.

This PCR relied on a set of 60 Vbeta primers and 13 Jbeta primers. The table came from immunoSEQ multiplex PCR; TCRdb's copy has only in-frame clones and leaves some out. This sample's table reports approximately 130,000 clones. Study results and caveats: When analyzed later, a missense DCLRE1C variant was found to be linked to TCR beta V- and J-gene trimming. There were under 200 TCR beta chains listed as cytomegalovirus-associated.

Germline CDR1 SGHRS, CDR2 YFSETQ. The CDR3 spans 16 residues. V lost 4 bases, J lost 5 bases, and 12 bases stayed unmatched. About this clone: Its antigen is not identified.

The TCR was taken from a woman aged 55-69 years in good health and CMV-seronegative. The V and J genes are TRBV5-1 and TRBJ2-5; TRBD1 matches at 9 bases. The source material was PBMCs. DNA for the CDR3: TGCGCCAGCAGCCCAGTCGGACAGGGGCGCTCGGAGACCCAGTACTTC. Its translation: CASSPVGQGRSETQYF.